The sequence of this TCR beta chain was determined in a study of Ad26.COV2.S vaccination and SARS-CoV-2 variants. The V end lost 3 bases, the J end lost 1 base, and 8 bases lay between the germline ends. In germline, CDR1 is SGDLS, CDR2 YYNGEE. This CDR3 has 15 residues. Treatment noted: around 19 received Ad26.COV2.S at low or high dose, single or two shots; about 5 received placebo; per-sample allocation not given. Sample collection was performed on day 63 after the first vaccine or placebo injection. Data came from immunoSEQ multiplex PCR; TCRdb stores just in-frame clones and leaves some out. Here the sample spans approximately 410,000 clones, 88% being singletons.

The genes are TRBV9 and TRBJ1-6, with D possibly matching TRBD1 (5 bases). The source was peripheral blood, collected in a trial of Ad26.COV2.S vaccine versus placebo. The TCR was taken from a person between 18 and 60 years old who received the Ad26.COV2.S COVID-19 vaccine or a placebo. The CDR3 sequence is CASSAQGSYNSPLHF. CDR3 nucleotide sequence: TGTGCCAGCAGCGCCCAGGGTTCCTATAATTCACCCCTCCACTTT.